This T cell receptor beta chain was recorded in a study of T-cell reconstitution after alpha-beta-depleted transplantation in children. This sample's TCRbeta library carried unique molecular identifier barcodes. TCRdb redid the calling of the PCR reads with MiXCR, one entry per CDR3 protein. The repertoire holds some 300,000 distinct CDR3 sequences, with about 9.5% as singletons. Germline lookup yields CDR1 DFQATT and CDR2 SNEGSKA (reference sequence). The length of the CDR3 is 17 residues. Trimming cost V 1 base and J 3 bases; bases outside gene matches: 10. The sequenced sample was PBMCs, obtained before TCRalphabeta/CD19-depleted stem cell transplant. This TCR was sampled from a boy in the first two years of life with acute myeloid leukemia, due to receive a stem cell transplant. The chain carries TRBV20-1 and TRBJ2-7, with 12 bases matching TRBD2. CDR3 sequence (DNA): TGCAGTGCTAGAGGACTAGCGGGGGCTCTAACCTTCTACGAGCAGTACTTC. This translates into CSARGLAGALTFYEQYF.